These T cell receptor beta chains were read from a single sample in a study of blood T cell repertoires in COVID-19. Sequencing was performed with immunoSEQ multiplex PCR; in TCRdb, only in-frame clones are kept and a portion is missing. The sample lists about 190,000 clones, roughly four fifths seen once, with 14% in the top ten. The sequenced sample consisted of peripheral blood. The receptors originated from a man aged 25-45 years with active or convalescent COVID-19. Both conserved end residues are part of each CDR3. Fields, in order: clone size, J gene, D gene, V gene, CDR3 DNA, CDR3 protein. D genes are given only for firm matches. Rows give clone size only sometimes, using once, few, many, or a class for an expanded clone.

clone_size: -; j_call: TRBJ2-2; d_call: TRBD1; v_call: TRBV5-1; cdr3_nt: TGCGCCAGCAGCTTGGGGACAGGGGGCCGCACCGGGGAGCTGTTTTTT; cdr3_aa: CASSLGTGGRTGELFF
clone_size: -; j_call: TRBJ1-2; d_call: TRBD1; v_call: TRBV28; cdr3_nt: TGTGCCAGCAGTTTCCAGGACAGGGCAGACTATGGCTACACCTTC; cdr3_aa: CASSFQDRADYGYTF
clone_size: -; j_call: TRBJ2-3; d_call: TRBD1; v_call: TRBV12-5; cdr3_nt: TGTGCTAGTGGTTTGCCGAGGACAGGGGCCACGCCAGATACGCAGTATTTT; cdr3_aa: CASGLPRTGATPDTQYF
clone_size: -; j_call: TRBJ2-5; d_call: TRBD2; v_call: TRBV2; cdr3_nt: TGTGCCAGCCGGACTAGCGGGAGTTCGCTTGAGACCCAGTACTTC; cdr3_aa: CASRTSGSSLETQYF
clone_size: few; j_call: TRBJ1-3; d_call: -; v_call: TRBV9; cdr3_nt: TGTGCCAGCAGCGTAGAGGCGGGGTCTTTGAACACCATATATTTT; cdr3_aa: CASSVEAGSLNTIYF
clone_size: -; j_call: TRBJ1-5; d_call: -; v_call: TRBV6-5; cdr3_nt: TGTGCCAGCATCTTGGATCAGGGCAATCAGCCCCAGCATTTT; cdr3_aa: CASILDQGNQPQHF
clone_size: -; j_call: TRBJ2-5; d_call: TRBD2; v_call: TRBV18; cdr3_nt: TGTGCCAGCTCACGGACTAGCGGGAGAGCTGAGACCCAGTACTTC; cdr3_aa: CASSRTSGRAETQYF
clone_size: -; j_call: TRBJ2-7; d_call: TRBD2; v_call: TRBV7-6; cdr3_nt: TGTGCCAGCAGCTTAACGGTTCCAGGACTAGCGGGAGGGCCGTACGAGCAGTACTTC; cdr3_aa: CASSLTVPGLAGGPYEQYF
clone_size: -; j_call: TRBJ2-1; d_call: -; v_call: TRBV27; cdr3_nt: TGTGCCAGCAGCCCCAGCAGGGGATATGAGCAGTTCTTC; cdr3_aa: CASSPSRGYEQFF
clone_size: few; j_call: TRBJ1-1; d_call: -; v_call: TRBV30; cdr3_nt: TGTGCCTGGAGTGTCCCCCTCGCTATACCTGAAGCTTTCTTT; cdr3_aa: CAWSVPLAIPEAFF
clone_size: -; j_call: TRBJ1-2; d_call: TRBD1; v_call: TRBV7-9; cdr3_nt: TGTGCCAGCAGCTCAAGTTGGGACAGGGCGGGAGGCTACACCTTC; cdr3_aa: CASSSSWDRAGGYTF
clone_size: -; j_call: TRBJ2-1; d_call: TRBD2; v_call: TRBV27; cdr3_nt: TGTGCCAGCAGTTTATCGGGTTTGTCAGCGGGAGGGAGCAATGAGCAGTTCTTC; cdr3_aa: CASSLSGLSAGGSNEQFF
clone_size: -; j_call: TRBJ2-7; d_call: TRBD1; v_call: TRBV5-4; cdr3_nt: TGTGCCAGCAGCCCAGGGACAGGTACCTACGAGCAGTACTTC; cdr3_aa: CASSPGTGTYEQYF
clone_size: -; j_call: TRBJ1-1; d_call: -; v_call: TRBV30; cdr3_nt: TGTGCCTGGAGTGTACCCCGACCGGGAGACCCGAGGACTGAAGCTTTCTTT; cdr3_aa: CAWSVPRPGDPRTEAFF
clone_size: -; j_call: TRBJ1-1; d_call: -; v_call: TRBV6-5; cdr3_nt: TGTGCCAGCAGTTACGGGCAGAAGAACACTGAAGCTTTCTTT; cdr3_aa: CASSYGQKNTEAFF
clone_size: -; j_call: TRBJ1-4; d_call: -; v_call: TRBV19; cdr3_nt: TGTGCCAGTAGCGGACAACCTAATGAAAAACTGTTTTTT; cdr3_aa: CASSGQPNEKLFF
clone_size: once; j_call: TRBJ1-2; d_call: TRBD1; v_call: TRBV27; cdr3_nt: TGTGCCAGCAGGGACACCGGGACAGGGGAGTGGGGCTACACCTTC; cdr3_aa: CASRDTGTGEWGYTF
clone_size: -; j_call: TRBJ2-7; d_call: TRBD1; v_call: TRBV4-3; cdr3_nt: TGCGCCAGCAGCCAGGGGGGACAGGGACCCATTTACGAGCAGTACTTC; cdr3_aa: CASSQGGQGPIYEQYF
clone_size: -; j_call: TRBJ2-1; d_call: TRBD2; v_call: TRBV7-9; cdr3_nt: TGTGCCAGCAGGTCGGGGGGTTCGGGCAATGAGCAGTTCTTC; cdr3_aa: CASRSGGSGNEQFF
clone_size: -; j_call: TRBJ1-2; d_call: -; v_call: TRBV7-9; cdr3_nt: TGTGCCAGCAGCTTAGCGCCAGGTATCTATGGCTACACCTTC; cdr3_aa: CASSLAPGIYGYTF
clone_size: once; j_call: TRBJ1-2; d_call: TRBD1; v_call: TRBV27; cdr3_nt: TGTGCCAGCAACCCGACCCCGGGACAGGGGGCTCGGAGGGGCTACACCTTC; cdr3_aa: CASNPTPGQGARRGYTF
clone_size: -; j_call: TRBJ2-5; d_call: TRBD2; v_call: TRBV10-1; cdr3_nt: TGCGCCAGCAGTGAGTCCGGGGGGAGCCGGGAGACCCAGTACTTC; cdr3_aa: CASSESGGSRETQYF
clone_size: once; j_call: TRBJ1-1; d_call: -; v_call: TRBV2; cdr3_nt: TGTGCCAGCAGGCCAGGACACCTTTCGAACACTGAAGCTTTCTTT; cdr3_aa: CASRPGHLSNTEAFF
clone_size: -; j_call: TRBJ2-5; d_call: TRBD1; v_call: TRBV24-1; cdr3_nt: TGTGCCACCAGTGATCCAGGGACAGGGAAAGAGACCCAGTACTTC; cdr3_aa: CATSDPGTGKETQYF
clone_size: -; j_call: TRBJ1-6; d_call: -; v_call: TRBV18; cdr3_nt: TGTGCCAGCTCACCCGGGTCACCCCTCCACTTT; cdr3_aa: CASSPGSPLHF
clone_size: -; j_call: TRBJ1-1; d_call: -; v_call: TRBV28; cdr3_nt: TGTGCCAGCGAGACCCAGGGGACCACTGAAGCTTTCTTT; cdr3_aa: CASETQGTTEAFF
clone_size: -; j_call: TRBJ2-3; d_call: -; v_call: TRBV5-1; cdr3_nt: TGCGCCAGCAGCTCCCGGGGGGCCGACATAGATACGCAGTATTTT; cdr3_aa: CASSSRGADIDTQYF
clone_size: -; j_call: TRBJ2-1; d_call: TRBD1; v_call: TRBV3-1/TRBV3-2; cdr3_nt: TGTGCCAGCAGCCCCCCCCACAGGGGGTGGTCCTACAATGAGCAGTTCTTC; cdr3_aa: CASSPPHRGWSYNEQFF
clone_size: once; j_call: TRBJ1-5; d_call: TRBD1; v_call: TRBV19; cdr3_nt: TGTGCCAGTACCGCCGGGACAGGGGGCCCCAATCAGCCCCAGCATTTT; cdr3_aa: CASTAGTGGPNQPQHF
clone_size: -; j_call: TRBJ2-5; d_call: TRBD2; v_call: TRBV5-1; cdr3_nt: TGCGCCAGCAGCTTGGACGGGGAGGGAGAGACCCAGTACTTC; cdr3_aa: CASSLDGEGETQYF
clone_size: once; j_call: TRBJ2-2; d_call: TRBD2; v_call: TRBV27; cdr3_nt: TGTGCCAGCAGTCTCCTGGGACTAGCGGAGGCGGGCACCGGGGAGCTGTTTTTT; cdr3_aa: CASSLLGLAEAGTGELFF
clone_size: many; j_call: TRBJ1-2; d_call: -; v_call: TRBV5-1; cdr3_nt: TGCGCCAGCAGCTTGGCCGGTGGGCAGGGCTACACCTTC; cdr3_aa: CASSLAGGQGYTF
clone_size: -; j_call: TRBJ2-2; d_call: -; v_call: TRBV6-1; cdr3_nt: TGTGCCAGCAGTGCCCAGGCAGGGATGTTGGGGTCCACCAGGGAGCTGTTTTTT; cdr3_aa: CASSAQAGMLGSTRELFF
clone_size: -; j_call: TRBJ1-4; d_call: TRBD1; v_call: TRBV5-1; cdr3_nt: TGCGCCAGCAGCGCTACAGGGGGCGCGGGCGAAAAACTGTTTTTT; cdr3_aa: CASSATGGAGEKLFF
clone_size: once; j_call: TRBJ2-5; d_call: TRBD2; v_call: TRBV7-7; cdr3_nt: TGTGCTAGCAGCTTAGCAACTAGCGGGGCTGGAGAGACCCAGTACTTC; cdr3_aa: CASSLATSGAGETQYF
clone_size: -; j_call: TRBJ1-5; d_call: -; v_call: TRBV19; cdr3_nt: TGTGCCAGTAGTATAGACACTCTGAATCAGCCCCAGCATTTT; cdr3_aa: CASSIDTLNQPQHF
clone_size: -; j_call: TRBJ1-6; d_call: TRBD1; v_call: TRBV6-5; cdr3_nt: TGTGCCAGCAGTCCCGGGACAGGGGCTAATTCACCCCTCCACTTT; cdr3_aa: CASSPGTGANSPLHF
clone_size: -; j_call: TRBJ1-6; d_call: -; v_call: TRBV30; cdr3_nt: TGTGCCTGGAGGGGGGGGGCCAATTCACCCCTCCACTTT; cdr3_aa: CAWRGGANSPLHF
clone_size: -; j_call: TRBJ1-1; d_call: -; v_call: TRBV19; cdr3_nt: TGTGCCAGTACTGACTGGGGCTACACTGAAGCTTTCTTT; cdr3_aa: CASTDWGYTEAFF
clone_size: -; j_call: TRBJ1-1; d_call: -; v_call: TRBV5-1; cdr3_nt: TGCGCCAGCAGCTTGGATATGGACACCCTAGGTGATGAAGCTTTCTTT; cdr3_aa: CASSLDMDTLGDEAFF
clone_size: -; j_call: TRBJ2-1; d_call: -; v_call: TRBV11-2; cdr3_nt: TGTGCCAGCAGCTTAGAGGCAGGCTCCTACAATGAGCAGTTCTTC; cdr3_aa: CASSLEAGSYNEQFF
clone_size: once; j_call: TRBJ1-1; d_call: TRBD1; v_call: TRBV7-8; cdr3_nt: TGTGCCAGCAGCCTAGGACAGGTCCCGCGAGCTTTCTTT; cdr3_aa: CASSLGQVPRAFF
clone_size: -; j_call: TRBJ1-3; d_call: TRBD1; v_call: TRBV6-6; cdr3_nt: TGTGCCAGCAGTACATCAGGGGGCTCTGGAAACACCATATATTTT; cdr3_aa: CASSTSGGSGNTIYF
clone_size: -; j_call: TRBJ2-7; d_call: TRBD2; v_call: TRBV7-2; cdr3_nt: TGTGCCAGCAGCTTAGGTTCGGGGGGGGTCTCCACCTACGAGCAGTACTTC; cdr3_aa: CASSLGSGGVSTYEQYF
clone_size: few; j_call: TRBJ1-1; d_call: TRBD1; v_call: TRBV6-5; cdr3_nt: TGTGCCAGCAGAGGCAGGGGGCTGACTGAAGCTTTCTTT; cdr3_aa: CASRGRGLTEAFF